These 10 T cell receptor beta chains were all obtained from the same sample, sequenced in a study of blood T cell repertoires in COVID-19. TCRdb's copy holds only in-frame clones and misses some; the assay was immunoSEQ multiplex PCR. The sample lists roughly 86,000 clones; around 91% were seen once. Sequencing was carried out using peripheral blood. The receptors derive from a woman aged 50 to 60 in a cohort sampled during active COVID-19.

The chain is built from TRBV19 and TRBJ2-3; D unresolved. The CDR3 length is 13 residues. Germline V lookup: CDR1 LNHDA, CDR2 SQIVND (reference sequence). V lost 3 bases and J lost 2, with 6 bases in between. CDR3 DNA sequence: TGTGCCAGTAGTATTAGACACACAGATACGCAGTATTTT. It specifies CASSIRHTDTQYF.

CDR3 sequence reads: CASSKDRAGANVLTF. The CDR3 nucleotides are TGTGCCAGTAGCAAAGACAGGGCTGGGGCCAACGTCCTGACTTTC. The chain links TRBV19 to TRBJ2-6; TRBD1 matches 7 bases. Germline V gives CDR1 LNHDA, CDR2 SQIVND (reference sequence). The CDR3 spans 15 residues. Germline trimming cut 6 bases from V and 2 bases from J; bases unmatched to any gene: 4.

The V gene is TRBV5-6, the J gene TRBJ1-6; a weak D match, TRBD1 (5 bases). The CDR3 is 15 residues long. In germline, CDR1 is SGHDT, CDR2 YYEEEE. V was pared by 4 bases and J by 7 bases, with 15 bases between. The CDR3 nucleotides read TGTGCCAGCAGCCGGCGGGACCTGGGGAATTCACCCCTCCACTTT. Translating gives CASSRRDLGNSPLHF.

This rearrangement joins TRBV4-1 to TRBJ1-5, with unresolved D. This CDR3 is built from 16 residues. Looked up from germline, CDR1 is MGHRA and CDR2 is YSYEKL. V was clipped by 0 bases and J by 2 bases, with 11 bases between them. The CDR3 protein is CASSQEEGWGNQPQHF. CDR3 DNA: TGCGCCAGCAGCCAAGAAGAGGGATGGGGCAATCAGCCCCAGCATTTT.

The chain carries TRBV7-3 and TRBJ2-5; TRBD1 is a possible D gene (5 bases). CDR1 is SGHTA and CDR2 is FQGTGA in the germline V gene. Trimming took off 4 bases at V and 2 bases at J, with 14 bases between the two ends. The CDR3 runs to 15 residues. CDR3 nucleotides: TGTGCCAGCAGCTCCGGTTTGGGGCGGCAAGAGACCCAGTACTTC. It specifies CASSSGLGRQETQYF.

The chain is built from TRBV7-3 and TRBJ2-3; TRBD2 agrees at 9 bases. Germline V CDR1 and CDR2: SGHTA, FQGTGA. After removal of 5 bases from V and 6 bases from J, the junction contained 12 bases not matched to a gene. The CDR3 runs 16 residues. CDR3 coding DNA: TGTGCCAGCAGCCCTGGGGTAGCGGGAGCGGTTGATACGCAGTATTTT. Translating it yields CASSPGVAGAVDTQYF.

V and J are TRBV10-3 and TRBJ1-2; D gene ambiguous. The germline V gene encodes CDR1 ENHRY and CDR2 SYGVKD. The CDR3 totals 10 residues. Trimming removed 10 bases at V and 6 bases at J, with 9 bases between. CDR3: CATKEDGYTF. CDR3 coding DNA: TGTGCCACCAAGGAGGATGGCTACACCTTC.

V gene TRBV3-1 (or the pseudogene TRBV3-2) combines with J gene TRBJ2-1, with 8 bases lining up with TRBD2. CDR3 length equals 17 residues. With V trimmed by 0 bases and J by 7 bases, 11 bases remained unmatched. Germline V gene data show CDR1 as LGHDT and CDR2 as YNNKEL (reference sequence). DNA of the CDR3: TGTGCCAGCAGCCAAGATTCACGGCTAGCGGGTATAAATGAGCAGTTCTTC. Protein: CASSQDSRLAGINEQFF.

This chain connects TRBV4-1 to TRBJ2-5; 8 bases match TRBD2. CDR3 length: 15 residues. V gave up 0 bases and J gave up 4 bases; unmatched junction bases: 4. Per germline, CDR1 MGHRA and CDR2 YSYEKL. Here the CDR3 reads CASSQEGGGLETQYF. In DNA, the CDR3 is TGCGCCAGCAGCCAAGAGGGCGGGGGGCTAGAGACCCAGTACTTC.

This chain's CDR3 is CASSTKPGQGYGYTF. CDR3 in DNA: TGTGCCAGTAGTACCAAACCGGGACAGGGTTATGGCTACACCTTC. This rearrangement joins TRBV19 to TRBJ1-2; 9 nucleotides line up with TRBD1. CDR3 length: 15 amino acids. Germline CDR1 is LNHDA and CDR2 is SQIVND (reference sequence). Trimming at V came to 4 bases and at J to 5 bases, leaving 8 bases not matched to a gene.